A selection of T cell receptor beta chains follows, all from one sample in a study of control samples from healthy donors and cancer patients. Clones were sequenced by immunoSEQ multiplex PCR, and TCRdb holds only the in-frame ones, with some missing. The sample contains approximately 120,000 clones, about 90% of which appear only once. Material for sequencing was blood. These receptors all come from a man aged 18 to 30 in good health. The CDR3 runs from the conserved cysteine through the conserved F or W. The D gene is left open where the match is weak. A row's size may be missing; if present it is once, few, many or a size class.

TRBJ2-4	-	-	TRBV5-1	TGCGCCAGCAGCTTGGGGGCAGGGGTGACCAAAAACATTCAGTACTTC	CASSLGAGVTKNIQYF
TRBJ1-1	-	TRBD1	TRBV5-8	TGTGCCAGCAGCTCAGGGGGTAGGGGGAACACTGAAGCTTTCTTT	CASSSGGRGNTEAFF
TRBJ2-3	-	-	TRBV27	TGTGCCAGCAGTTTATCGGTTCTAGGGGCAGATACGCAGTATTTT	CASSLSVLGADTQYF
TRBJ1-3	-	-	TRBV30	TGTGCCTGGGGGAGGGGGAACTCTGGAAACACCATATATTTT	CAWGRGNSGNTIYF
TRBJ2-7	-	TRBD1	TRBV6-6	TGTGCCAGCCAGGGGGCTGGCTACGAGCAGTACTTC	CASQGAGYEQYF
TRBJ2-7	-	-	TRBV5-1	TGCGCCAGCAGCTGGGAGGTAGCCTCCTACGAGCAGTACTTC	CASSWEVASYEQYF
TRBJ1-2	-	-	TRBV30	TGTGCCTGGAGTGTAGGAGGTTTGGGCTACACCTTC	CAWSVGGLGYTF
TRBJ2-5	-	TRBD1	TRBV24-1	TGTGCCACCAGTGATCCCGGACAGGGGAAAGAGACCCAGTACTTC	CATSDPGQGKETQYF
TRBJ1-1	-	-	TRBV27	TGTGCCAGCAGTTCCGCCTTTGGTGAAGCTTTCTTT	CASSSAFGEAFF
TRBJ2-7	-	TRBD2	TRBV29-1	TGCAGCGTTTCTCCCGGGACTAGCGCCACCTACGAGCAGTACTTC	CSVSPGTSATYEQYF
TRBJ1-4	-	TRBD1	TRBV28	TGTGCCAGCAGCGGACAGGGGATGGTTGAAAAACTGTTTTTT	CASSGQGMVEKLFF
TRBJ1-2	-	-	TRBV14	TGTGCCAGCAGCCAACAGGGTGGCTACACCTTC	CASSQQGGYTF
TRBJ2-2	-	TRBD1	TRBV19	TGTGCCAGTAGCAGGGGGTTAGGGGGCGCATCCGGGGAGCTGTTTTTT	CASSRGLGGASGELFF
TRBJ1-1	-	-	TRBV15	TGTGCCACCACCACCTTTTCCAGCGGGCCGAACACTGAAGCTTTCTTT	CATTTFSSGPNTEAFF
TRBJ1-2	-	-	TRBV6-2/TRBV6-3	TGTGCCAGCAGTTACTCGAGGTCACGGGGCTACACCTTC	CASSYSRSRGYTF
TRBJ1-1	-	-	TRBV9	TGTGCCAGCAGCGTAGCTTCGAAGACTGAAGCTTTCTTT	CASSVASKTEAFF
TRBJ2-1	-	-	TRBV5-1	TGCGCCAGCAGCCCGCGCGGACAGAACTCCTACAATGAGCAGTTCTTC	CASSPRGQNSYNEQFF
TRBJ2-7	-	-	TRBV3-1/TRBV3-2	TGTGCCAGCAGCCTGGGGCGCGGGTCCTACGAGCAGTACTTC	CASSLGRGSYEQYF
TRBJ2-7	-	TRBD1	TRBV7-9	TGTGCCAGCAGTCTACCGGGACAGCCCTACGAGCAGTACTTC	CASSLPGQPYEQYF
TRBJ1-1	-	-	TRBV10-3	TGTGCCATCAGTGAGGGCAGGGGGAACACTGAAGCTTTCTTT	CAISEGRGNTEAFF
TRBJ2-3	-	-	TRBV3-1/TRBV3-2	TGTGCCAGCAGCCTCAGGGGAACAGATACGCAGTATTTT	CASSLRGTDTQYF
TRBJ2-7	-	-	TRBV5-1	TGCGCCAGCAGCCTTGCCAGCTCCTACGAGCAGTACTTC	CASSLASSYEQYF
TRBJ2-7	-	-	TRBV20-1	TGCAGTGCTAGTTTGTCCGGGATTCCCTACGAGCAGTACTTC	CSASLSGIPYEQYF
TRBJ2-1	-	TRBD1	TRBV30	TGTGCCTGGAGGGCAGGGGGCAGGAGTAAAGGCAATGAGCAGTTCTTC	CAWRAGGRSKGNEQFF
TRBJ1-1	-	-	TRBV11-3	TGTGCCAGCAGCCTGAGGGGACCGCCTGAAGCTTTCTTT	CASSLRGPPEAFF
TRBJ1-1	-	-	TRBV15	TGTGCCACCAGCAGGGACCGGGGCCGCGTAACGAACACTGAAGCTTTCTTT	CATSRDRGRVTNTEAFF
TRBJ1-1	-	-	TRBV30	TGTGCCTGGGAAGGGGAGGCCACTGAAGCTTTCTTT	CAWEGEATEAFF
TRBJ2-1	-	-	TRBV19	TGTGCCAGTAGCCACAGGGGTGGGTCCGGGAGCAATGAGCAGTTCTTC	CASSHRGGSGSNEQFF
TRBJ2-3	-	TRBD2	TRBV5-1	TGCGCCAGCAGCCCGCGAATAGCGGGAGTGGCCGCTAATACGCAGTATTTT	CASSPRIAGVAANTQYF
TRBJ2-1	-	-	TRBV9	TGTGCCAGCAGCGCACGAATGAATGAGCAGTTCTTC	CASSARMNEQFF
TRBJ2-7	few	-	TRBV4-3	TGCGCCAGCAGCCAAGATCGTACTACCCCTTCCTACGAGCAGTACTTC	CASSQDRTTPSYEQYF
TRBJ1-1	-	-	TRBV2	TGTGCCAGCAGTGTGGCCACTGAAGCTTTCTTT	CASSVATEAFF
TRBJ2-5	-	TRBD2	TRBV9	TGTGCCAGCAGCACCCAGCCCTCACTCGGGGGGGAGACCCAGTACTTC	CASSTQPSLGGETQYF
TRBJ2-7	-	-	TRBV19	TGTGCCAGTAGTATAGTCGCCTCCTCCTACGAGCAGTACTTC	CASSIVASSYEQYF
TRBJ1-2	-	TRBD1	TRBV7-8	TGTGCCAGCAGCTTGGACAGGAAAAATGGCTACACCTTC	CASSLDRKNGYTF
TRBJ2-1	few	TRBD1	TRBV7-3	TGTGCCAGCAGCTTAAGCCACAGGGGGAGTAATGAGCAGTTCTTC	CASSLSHRGSNEQFF
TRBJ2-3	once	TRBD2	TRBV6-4	TGTGCCAGCAGGCGGACTAGCGGGGCTAGCACAGATACGCAGTATTTT	CASRRTSGASTDTQYF
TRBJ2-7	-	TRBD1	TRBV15	TGTGCCACCAGCACCCATACAGGGGGGCCCTACGAGCAGTACTTC	CATSTHTGGPYEQYF
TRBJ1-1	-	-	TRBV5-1	TGCGCCAGCAGCGTAAGCCAGGGGAACACTGAAGCTTTCTTT	CASSVSQGNTEAFF
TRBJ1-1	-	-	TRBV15	TGTGCCACCGGGCGGAGGCAGGTGAACACTGAAGCTTTCTTT	CATGRRQVNTEAFF
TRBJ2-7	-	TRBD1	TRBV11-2	TGTGCCAGCAGCTCTACAGGGGTAGGGGAGCAGTACTTC	CASSSTGVGEQYF
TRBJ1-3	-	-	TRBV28	TGTGCCAGCAGTCCCGCGCCCCACTCTGGAAACACCATATATTTT	CASSPAPHSGNTIYF